This is a list of T cell receptor beta chains from one sample in a study of patients and donors after allogeneic stem cell transplantation. TCRdb ran MiXCR on the RT-PCR reads and lists one entry per CDR3 protein. Here the sample spans 920,000 or so distinct CDR3 sequences, over 15% being singletons. The sequencing input was blood, either unsorted or a sorted T cell fraction (not recorded which). Source of these receptors: a human donor who was either an allogeneic HSCT recipient or a stem cell or donor lymphocyte infusion donor (not recorded which). It is not recorded whose cells these are; they may come from a transplant donor. Both conserved end residues are part of each CDR3. A D gene is named only where the DNA matches it firmly. Size values are once, few and many counts, or a class for expanded clones, and some rows have none.

>.|TRBV4-1|TRBJ2-7|.
TGCGCCAGCAGCCAAGATGATCGGCAGGGAACCTACGAGCAGTACTTC
CASSQDDRQGTYEQYF
>.|TRBV20-1|TRBJ2-7|TRBD2
TGCAGTGCTAGAGCAAAAATAGCGGGAGGGCCTTACGAGCAGTACTTC
CSARAKIAGGPYEQYF
>.|TRBV5-1|TRBJ2-2|TRBD1
TGCGCCAGCAGCCGTAATACAGGGGTTAACGCTCCGGGAGGGGAGCTGTTTTTT
CASSRNTGVNAPGGELFF
>.|TRBV24-1|TRBJ2-2|TRBD1
TGTGCCACCAGTGATCGGGACAGCACATCGCGATACACCGGGGAGCTGTTTTTT
CATSDRDSTSRYTGELFF
>.|TRBV6-1|TRBJ2-7|TRBD1
TGTGCCAGCAGTGAGTCAACAGGGGCTTACGAGCAGTACTTC
CASSESTGAYEQYF
>.|TRBV19|TRBJ1-1|.
TGTGCCAGTACCTCGACAAACCGCATGAACACTGAAGCTTTCTTT
CASTSTNRMNTEAFF
>many|TRBV4-3|TRBJ2-2|TRBD2
TGCGCCAGCAGCCAGGGACTAGTTACCGGGGAGCTGTTTTTT
CASSQGLVTGELFF
>.|TRBV9|TRBJ2-3|.
TGTGCCAGCAGTTGGACAACCCGCACAGATACGCAGTATTTT
CASSWTTRTDTQYF
>few|TRBV7-2|TRBJ2-5|.
TGTGCCAGCAGCCCACGGGACCCCCAAGAGACCCAGTACTTC
CASSPRDPQETQYF
>.|TRBV20-1|TRBJ1-5|.
TGCAGTGCTAGTTCGGGCAGGAAAGACAATCAGCCCCAGCATTTT
CSASSGRKDNQPQHF
>few|TRBV12-3/TRBV12-4|TRBJ1-2|.
TGTGCCAGCAGAGACAGAACTCCCTATGGCTACACCTTC
CASRDRTPYGYTF
>many|TRBV27|TRBJ2-7|TRBD1
TGTGCCAGCAGTTCAATTGGACAGGTCCTCGAGCAGTACTTC
CASSSIGQVLEQYF
>many|TRBV20-1|TRBJ2-2|TRBD2
TGCAGTGCTTCAGGGAGGGCCACCGGGGAGCTGTTTTTT
CSASGRATGELFF
>few|TRBV7-8|TRBJ1-2|TRBD1
TGTGCCAGCAGTTTAACGGGACAGCTCCTCCCCTACACCTTC
CASSLTGQLLPYTF
>few|TRBV2|TRBJ2-1|TRBD1
TGTGCCAGCAGTTTAACAGGGGTACCCTACAATGAGCAGTTCTTC
CASSLTGVPYNEQFF
>.|TRBV18|TRBJ2-2|TRBD1
TGTGCCAGCTCCCAACAGGGACAGCTCACCGGGGAGCTGTTTTTT
CASSQQGQLTGELFF
>many|TRBV12-3/TRBV12-4|TRBJ2-4|.
TGTGCCAGCAGCACTCGCCGGGGGGCCAAAAACATTCAGTACTTC
CASSTRRGAKNIQYF
>.|TRBV4-1|TRBJ2-7|.
TGCGCCAGCAGCCAAGATGGGGGTCGCAACTACGAGCAGTACTTC
CASSQDGGRNYEQYF
>.|TRBV6-1|TRBJ2-1|.
TGTGCCAGCAGACCCCCCCAGGCGTACAATGAGCAGTTCTTC
CASRPPQAYNEQFF
>few|TRBV28|TRBJ1-1|TRBD1
TGTGCCAGCTCGACCCAGGGGGATAAGAACACTGAAGCTTTCTTT
CASSTQGDKNTEAFF
>many|TRBV25-1|TRBJ2-7|.
TGTGCCAGCAGTGAAAGGTACGAGCAGTACTTC
CASSERYEQYF
>.|TRBV20-1|TRBJ1-3|.
TGCAGTGCTAGACAAACTGGAAACACCATATATTTT
CSARQTGNTIYF
>few|TRBV18|TRBJ2-1|TRBD1
TGTGCCAGCTCACCTAGGACAGGGGACCATGAGCAGTTCTTC
CASSPRTGDHEQFF
>many|TRBV25-1|TRBJ2-7|.
TGTGCCAGCAGTGGCAGGGATTACCACGAGCAGTACTTC
CASSGRDYHEQYF